This T cell receptor (beta chain) was recorded in a study of early T cells in non-severe SARS-CoV-2 infection. The overall study: Sequencing of unsorted whole blood was done on bulk RNA, leaving chains unpaired. Findings and caveats of the study: CD4 and private specificities were missed by VDJdb matching, which favored anti-spike CD8 responses.

This clonotype has just a few counts. Antigen specificity is unknown. With V trimmed by 7 bases and J by 6 bases, 14 bases remained unmatched. Per germline, CDR1 SGHNT and CDR2 YYREEE (reference sequence). The CDR3 is 16 residues long. Unique molecular identifiers were attached to individual cDNA molecules. MiXCR was run by TCRdb on the 5' RACE reads, yielding one entry per CDR3 protein. The profile shows approximately 90,000 distinct CDR3 sequences, 16% of them singletons. The specimen comprised whole blood, sampled at baseline. The J gene is TRBJ2-1, the V gene TRBV5-4; 9 bases fit TRBD2. This clonotype originated in an adult who was a healthcare worker with PCR-confirmed SARS-CoV-2 infection or an uninfected control (not recorded which). The CDR3 sequence is CASRGLAMRDSNEQFF. CDR3 nucleotide sequence: TGTGCCAGCCGCGGACTAGCGATGAGGGATAGCAATGAGCAGTTCTTC.